Following are 26 T cell receptor beta chains from one sample sequenced in a study of early T cells in non-severe SARS-CoV-2 infection (dated by TCRdb to the early 2020s). Libraries were prepared through 5' RACE. The run used a NextSeq 500. TCRdb reran the public reads through fastp at Q25 and MiXCR, keeping productive beta chains. A single entry per CDR3 protein holds the most common genes and DNA from its merged rows. This sample has 75,000 to 100,000 distinct CDR3 sequences in its table, and 11% to 15% of those were observed once. The biggest ten clones account for approximately 10% of the sample. The sample taken for sequencing was whole blood. These receptors were obtained from an adult who was a healthcare worker with PCR-confirmed SARS-CoV-2 infection or an uninfected control (not recorded which).

In this sample, this clonotype turned up a few times. The chain links TRBV4-1 to TRBJ2-4; tentatively, D is TRBD1 (7 bases). CDR1 MGHRA and CDR2 YSYEKL come from the germline V gene. The CDR3 runs to 18 residues. Trimming pared 1 base from V and 0 bases from J, leaving 16 bases between. The CDR3 DNA reads TGCGCCAGCAGCCAAGTGGAGGACAGGAGGGTAGCCAAAAACATTCAGTACTTC. Translating gives CASSQVEDRRVAKNIQYF.

This clonotype showed up just a few times. V and J are TRBV3-1 and TRBJ1-1; tentatively, D is TRBD1 (6 bases). The V end lost 3 bases, the J end lost 4 bases, and 15 bases lay between the germline ends. CDR1 is LGHDT, CDR2 YNNKEL, per germline (reference sequence). The CDR3 is 15 amino acids. CDR3: CASSHKTGGGTEAFF. Written as DNA, the CDR3 is TGTGCCAGCAGCCACAAGACAGGAGGTGGCACTGAAGCTTTCTTT.

This clonotype was recorded a few times. V gene TRBV29-1 combines with J gene TRBJ1-2; 7 nucleotides agree with TRBD1. The V gene's germline CDR1 is SQVTM and CDR2 ANQGSEA. The CDR3 runs to 12 residues. V gave up 6 bases and J gave up 4 bases; unmatched junction bases: 5. The CDR3 coding sequence is TGCAGCGTCTCGACAGGGATCTATGGCTACACCTTC. Translating gives CSVSTGIYGYTF.

The chain uses TRBV6-5 and TRBJ2-3; TRBD2 aligns across 13 bases. V trimming: 6 bases; J trimming: 4 bases; junction bases outside the gene matches: 7. The CDR3 loop spans 16 amino acids. CDR1 and CDR2 from the germline V gene are MNHEY and SVGAGI. The CDR3, as DNA: TGTGCCAGCAGGTTCCTAACTAGCGGGGGGGCAGATACGCAGTATTTT. As protein: CASRFLTSGGADTQYF.

The rearrangement joins TRBV7-2 to TRBJ2-1; no reliable D call. The CDR3 spans 14 residues. Trimming left V 3 bases short and J 5 bases short, with 11 bases between. Germline values: CDR1 SGHTA, CDR2 FQGNSA. CDR3 loop: CASSLRWRNNEQFF. In DNA form, the CDR3 reads TGTGCCAGCAGCTTGCGTTGGCGGAACAATGAGCAGTTCTTC. Supplemented by reference TRBV7-2 and TRBJ2-1, the full variable domain reads GAGVSQSPSNKVTEKGKDVELRCDPISGHTALYWYRQSLGQGLEFLIYFQGNSAPDKSGLPSDRFSAERTGGSVSTLTIQRTQQEDSAVYLCASSLRWRNNEQFFGPGTRLTVL.

The chain employs TRBV18 and TRBJ1-2; D unresolved. Germline V lookup: CDR1 KGHSH, CDR2 LQKENI. This CDR3 has 14 residues. V lost 1 base to trimming and J lost 5 bases, with 11 bases between them. This chain's CDR3 is CASSPRNNPYGYTF. The CDR3 DNA reads TGTGCCAGCTCACCACGAAACAACCCATATGGCTACACCTTC. Full variable domain (remainder filled in from reference TRBV18 and TRBJ1-2): NAGVMQNPRHLVRRRGQEARLRCSPMKGHSHVYWYRQLPEEGLKFMVYLQKENIIDESGMPKERFSAEFPKEGPSILRIQQVVRGDSAAYFCASSPRNNPYGYTFGSGTRLTVV.

The V and J genes are TRBV9 and TRBJ2-7; no clear D gene. V dropped 0 bases and J dropped 0 bases, with 7 bases sitting between them. Germline CDR1 is SGDLS and CDR2 is YYNGEE. The CDR3 has 14 residues. The CDR3 region is CASSVEAFSYEQYF. The CDR3 DNA follows: TGTGCCAGCAGCGTAGAGGCCTTCTCCTACGAGCAGTACTTC.

In this sample, this clonotype turned up a few times. This chain links TRBV20-1 with TRBJ2-3, with D possibly matching TRBD2 (5 bases). The CDR3 covers 11 residues. V was clipped by 6 bases and J by 6 bases, with 10 bases between them. Germline values: CDR1 DFQATT, CDR2 SNEGSKA (reference sequence). The CDR3: CSAGGVDTQYF. CDR3 DNA sequence: TGCAGTGCCGGAGGAGTGGATACGCAGTATTTT.

J is TRBJ1-3 and V is TRBV28; D not resolved. V lost 3 bases and J 0 bases, leaving 9 bases between the germline ends. Germline CDR1 MDHEN, CDR2 SYDVKM. The CDR3 is made up of 15 amino acids. The CDR3 is CASSLWQTSGNTIYF. The CDR3 DNA reads as TGTGCCAGCAGTTTGTGGCAGACCTCTGGAAACACCATATATTTT.

The chain is built from TRBV6-1 and TRBJ2-3; D is unresolved. With 6 bases removed from V and 2 bases from J, the gap between germline ends came to 3 bases. This CDR3 spans 11 amino acids. Germline CDR1 and CDR2: MNHNS and SASEGT. Here the CDR3 reads CASSHTDTQYF. The CDR3 DNA is TGTGCCAGCAGCCACACAGATACGCAGTATTTT.

This clonotype has only a few counts. This chain uses TRBV7-2 with TRBJ2-3; 8 bases map to TRBD2. CDR1 and CDR2 from the germline V gene are SGHTA and FQGNSA. Trimming removed 1 base from V and 1 base from J; junction bases left unmatched: 10. The length of the CDR3 is 18 residues. Here the CDR3 reads CASSLGRGAIGGTDTQYF. The CDR3 bases are TGTGCCAGCAGCTTAGGGCGGGGGGCCATAGGCGGCACAGATACGCAGTATTTT.

There are a few counts of this clonotype. The chain has TRBV18 and TRBJ2-5, with 9 bases that match TRBD1. CDR1 is KGHSH and CDR2 is LQKENI in the germline V gene. This CDR3 has 16 residues. Trimming removed 6 bases from V and 2 bases from J; junction bases left unmatched: 10. CDR3 coding DNA: TGTGCCAGCTCTTCTAGGACAGGGGAGGCACAAGAGACCCAGTACTTC. Protein product: CASSSRTGEAQETQYF. The full variable domain, in which reference TRBV18 and TRBJ2-5 provide the parts outside the CDR3, is NAGVMQNPRHLVRRRGQEARLRCSPMKGHSHVYWYRQLPEEGLKFMVYLQKENIIDESGMPKERFSAEFPKEGPSILRIQQVVRGDSAAYFCASSSRTGEAQETQYFGPGTRLLVL.

The chain has TRBV28 and TRBJ2-7; D is ambiguous. There are 12 residues in the CDR3. Trimming removed 2 bases from V and 7 bases from J, with 9 bases in between. Germline CDR1 and CDR2: MDHEN and SYDVKM. The CDR3 loop reads CASSLVGEEQYF. In nucleotides, the CDR3 is TGTGCCAGCAGTTTAGTGGGTGAGGAGCAGTACTTC.

The chain uses TRBV7-9 and TRBJ2-1; 7 nucleotides line up with TRBD2. J was trimmed by 10 bases and V by 2 bases; bases with no gene match: 2. CDR3 length: 12 residues. Looked up from germline, CDR1 is SEHNR and CDR2 is FQNEAQ (reference sequence). CDR3 residues: CASSLPGGEQFF. The CDR3, as DNA: TGTGCCAGCAGCTTACCGGGGGGAGAGCAGTTCTTC.

This clonotype has a handful of counts. The gene calls are TRBV3-1 and TRBJ2-7, with a tentative D call TRBD1 (6 bases). In germline, CDR1 is LGHDT, CDR2 YNNKEL (reference sequence). The CDR3 contains 15 residues. V lost 3 bases and J lost 0, with 12 bases in between. DNA for the CDR3: TGTGCCAGCAGCCAGACAGGTCGAAGCTCCTACGAGCAGTACTTC. It specifies CASSQTGRSSYEQYF.

The V call is TRBV18, the J call TRBJ1-1; perhaps TRBD1 as D (5 bases). The V gene lost 1 base and the J gene lost 3 bases, with 6 bases spanning the gap. CDR3 size: 13 residues. Looked up from germline, CDR1 is KGHSH and CDR2 is LQKENI. The CDR3 sequence: CASSPQGHTEAFF. The CDR3 DNA follows: TGTGCCAGCTCACCACAGGGGCACACTGAAGCTTTCTTT.

This clonotype was observed a handful of times. This chain connects TRBV5-5 to TRBJ2-1; 8 nucleotides match TRBD1. Losses at the gene ends were 0 bases for V and 3 bases for J; bases not matched to a gene: 5. CDR1 and CDR2 (germline): SGHKS, YYEKEE (reference sequence). The CDR3 is 16 residues long. This CDR3 reads CASSLGTGWYYNEQFF. As DNA, the CDR3 is TGTGCCAGCAGCTTGGGGACAGGGTGGTACTACAATGAGCAGTTCTTC.

This clonotype was seen a few times. The chain carries TRBV10-1 and TRBJ1-1; perhaps TRBD1 as D (6 bases). Germline assignment: CDR1 WNHNN and CDR2 SYGVQD (reference sequence). V shed 9 bases and J shed 3 bases, with 14 bases lying between them. The CDR3 loop spans 13 amino acids. The CDR3 sequence: CASTQGRDTEAFF. CDR3 sequence (DNA): TGCGCCAGTACACAGGGTCGGGACACTGAAGCTTTCTTT.

This clonotype appeared a few times. This sequence joins TRBV28 and TRBJ1-3, with D possibly matching TRBD1 (6 bases). V was trimmed by 4 bases and J by 0 bases, leaving 13 bases between them. The germline CDR1 and CDR2 sequences are MDHEN and SYDVKM. This CDR3 has 16 residues. The CDR3 region is CASSYQGPISGNTIYF. CDR3 in DNA: TGTGCCAGCAGTTACCAGGGGCCCATCTCTGGAAACACCATATATTTT.

The table lists this clonotype with a few counts. The gene calls are TRBV12-3 or TRBV12-4 and TRBJ2-2; TRBD2 agrees at 7 bases. V shed 5 bases, J shed 5 bases, and the junction held 14 bases outside the gene matches. This CDR3 spans 17 amino acids. CDR3 nucleotide sequence: TGTGCCAGCAGTCCCCTTGATGCGACTAGCATAACCGGGGAGCTGTTTTTT. It specifies CASSPLDATSITGELFF.

Turning to this clonotype: One base away lies a much larger clone, so this may be a sequencing read error. The V call is TRBV30, the J call TRBJ2-3; 7 bases agree with TRBD1. Germline loops: CDR1 GTSNPN, CDR2 SVGIG (reference sequence). This CDR3 spans 14 amino acids. The CDR3 protein is CAWSGTARTDTLYF. In DNA, the CDR3 is TGTGCCTGGAGCGGGACAGCCCGCACAGATACGCTGTATTTT.

V usage is TRBV20-1 and J usage is TRBJ2-1; 13 bases fit TRBD2. Germline CDR1 and CDR2: DFQATT and SNEGSKA (reference sequence). V gave up 6 bases and J gave up 13 bases; unmatched junction bases: 6. The CDR3 is made up of 12 amino acids. The CDR3 sequence: CSARTSGGTQFF. The CDR3, as DNA: TGCAGTGCCAGGACTAGCGGGGGTACCCAGTTCTTC.

The CDR3 sequence is CASSFSGGLNEKLFF. The CDR3 nucleotides are TGTGCCAGCAGTTTTTCGGGGGGCTTGAATGAAAAACTGTTTTTT. The chain joins TRBV12-3 or TRBV12-4 to TRBJ1-4; TRBD1 might be the D (6 bases). Trimming removed 3 bases at V and 5 bases at J, with 13 bases between. This CDR3 region has 15 residues.

The chain uses TRBV7-3 and TRBJ2-3, with 12 positions matching TRBD2. This CDR3 comprises 18 residues. Trimming cost V 0 bases and J 0 bases; bases outside gene matches: 4. Germline V CDR1 and CDR2: SGHTA, FQGTGA. CDR3 residues: CASSLTLTSGGSTDTQYF. The DNA of the CDR3 is TGTGCCAGCAGCTTAACCCTAACTAGCGGGGGGAGCACAGATACGCAGTATTTT.

This clonotype was seen at least ten times. This chain's CDR3 is CASSQERTNSGELFF. The CDR3 nucleotides are TGCGCCAGCAGCCAAGAGAGAACTAATTCCGGGGAGCTGTTTTTT. The chain employs TRBV4-3 and TRBJ2-2; no definite D call. This CDR3 has 15 amino acids. Deletions cut 0 bases from V and 6 bases from J, with 11 bases between. Germline CDR1 reads LGHNA; CDR2 reads YSLEER.

This clonotype was detected only once. The V call is TRBV5-3, the J call TRBJ1-6, with D unclear. TRBV5-3 counts as an open reading frame of uncertain function. The CDR3 loop spans 16 amino acids. The germline V and J ends were trimmed by 1 base and 4 bases, with 12 bases remaining between them. The CDR3 loop reads CARSLSVGRYNSPLHF. CDR3 bases: TGTGCCAGAAGCTTGTCGGTCGGCCGGTATAATTCACCCCTCCACTTT.